The clone carrying this T cell receptor beta chain was detected ten times or more. Antigen unknown. A single record per CDR3 protein comes from TCRdb applying MiXCR to the reads. The sample shows around 360,000 distinct CDR3 sequences, about 32% of them seen only once. This sample stems from a study of T cell repertoires in cytomegalovirus infection. Study-wide background: Selection of CMV epitopes for the study included recently identified HLA-C-restricted and well-studied HLA-B-restricted ones. Shared public TCR beta signatures pointed to both CMV infection and a matching HLA type.

The CDR3 is 12 residues long. V gave up 2 bases and J gave up 5 bases, with 6 bases separating them. Per germline, CDR1 SEHNR and CDR2 FQNEAQ (reference sequence). The gene calls are TRBV7-9 and TRBJ2-5; D not resolved. The sequenced sample was cultured PBMCs, obtained from culture after CMV antigen stimulation. This TCR derives from a human donor in good health (CMV status not recorded). Some clones in this sample may be carry-over from other donors' samples. The CDR3 is CASSLSGETQYF. CDR3 sequence (DNA): TGTGCCAGCAGCTTATCCGGGGAGACCCAGTACTTC.